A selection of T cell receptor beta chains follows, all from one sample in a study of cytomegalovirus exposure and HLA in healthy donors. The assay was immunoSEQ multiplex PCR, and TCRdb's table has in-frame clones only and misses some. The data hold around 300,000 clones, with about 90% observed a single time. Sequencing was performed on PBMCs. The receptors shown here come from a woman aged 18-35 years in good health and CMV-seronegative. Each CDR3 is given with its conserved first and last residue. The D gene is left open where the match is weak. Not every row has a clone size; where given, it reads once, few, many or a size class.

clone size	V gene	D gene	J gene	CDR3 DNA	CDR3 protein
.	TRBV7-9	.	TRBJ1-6	TGTTCCAGCAGCTTTTATAGGGGCTCCTATAATTCACCCCTCCACTTT	CSSSFYRGSYNSPLHF
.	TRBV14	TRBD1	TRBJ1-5	TGTGCCAGCAGCCAAGATAGGCAGGGGGCGGATCAGCCCCAGCATTTT	CASSQDRQGADQPQHF
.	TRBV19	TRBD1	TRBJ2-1	TGTGCCAGTAGTACAGGACAGGATTCCTACAATGAGCAGTTCTTC	CASSTGQDSYNEQFF
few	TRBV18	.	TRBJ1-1	TGTGCCAGCTCCGGAGACAGACAAATGATGAACACTGAAGCTTTCTTT	CASSGDRQMMNTEAFF
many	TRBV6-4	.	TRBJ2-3	TGTGCCAGCAGTGACTCTAGGGGGGGCCCAGATACGCAGTATTTT	CASSDSRGGPDTQYF
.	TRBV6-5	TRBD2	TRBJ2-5	TGTGCCAGCAGTTACTCCGGGGGGGCGGGAGAGACCCAGTACTTC	CASSYSGGAGETQYF
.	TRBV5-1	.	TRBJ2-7	TGCGCCAGCAGCTCGCGGAGTTATGACAGACCCTACGAGCAGTACTTC	CASSSRSYDRPYEQYF
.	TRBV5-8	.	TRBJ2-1	TGTGCCAGCAGCTCCGGACTACCCAAATCCTACAATGAGCAGTTCTTC	CASSSGLPKSYNEQFF
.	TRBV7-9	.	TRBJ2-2	TGTGCCAGCAGATACCCAGGGGTGTCTGGTACCGGGGAGCTGTTTTTT	CASRYPGVSGTGELFF
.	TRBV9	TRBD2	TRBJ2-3	TGTGCCAGCAGCGAGGGGGGACTAGCGGGGGGAGCGCAGTATTTT	CASSEGGLAGGAQYF
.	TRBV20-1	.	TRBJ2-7	TGCAGTGTTAGAGGGAACAGCGAGCAGTACTTC	CSVRGNSEQYF
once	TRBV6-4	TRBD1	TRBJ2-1	TGTGCCAGCAGTGACTCCGGAACAGGGGGCAATGAGCAGTTCTTC	CASSDSGTGGNEQFF
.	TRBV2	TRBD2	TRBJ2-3	TGTGCCAGCGCCTCTAGCGGGGTTAGCACAGATACGCAGTATTTT	CASASSGVSTDTQYF
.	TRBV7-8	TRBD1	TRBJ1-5	TGTGCCAGCAGCTTATTGTGGAGAGGGGGCGATCAGCCCCAGCATTTT	CASSLLWRGGDQPQHF
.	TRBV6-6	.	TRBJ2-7	TGTGCCAGCAGTTACTCAGCTCAGCGGGTTCCGCAGTACTTC	CASSYSAQRVPQYF
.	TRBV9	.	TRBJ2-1	TGTGCCAGCAGCCCAGGACTCTCTATAGATGAGCAGTTCTTC	CASSPGLSIDEQFF
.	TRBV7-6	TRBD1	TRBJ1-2	TGTGCCAGCAGCCTGACGACAGGGGTTAACTATGGCTACACCTTC	CASSLTTGVNYGYTF
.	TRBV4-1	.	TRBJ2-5	TGCGCCAGCAGCCAAGTGACAGTAGAGACCCAGTACTTC	CASSQVTVETQYF
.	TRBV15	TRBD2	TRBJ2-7	TGTGCCACCAGCGCGACTAGCGGGGTCTACGAGCAGTACTTC	CATSATSGVYEQYF
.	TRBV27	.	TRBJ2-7	TGTGCCAGCAGGCGCGCGGGTACACGCGAGCAGTACTTC	CASRRAGTREQYF
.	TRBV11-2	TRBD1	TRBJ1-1	TGTGCCAGCAGCTCCCCGCCAGGGGGAGTAATGAACACTGAAGCTTTCTTT	CASSSPPGGVMNTEAFF
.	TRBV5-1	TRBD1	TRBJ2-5	TGCGCCAGCAGCTTGTGGGGCCGGGACAGGGTCCAAGAGACCCAGTACTTC	CASSLWGRDRVQETQYF
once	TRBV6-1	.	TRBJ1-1	TGTGCCAGCAGTGAAGTTCAGGCCTGGAACACTGAAGCTTTCTTT	CASSEVQAWNTEAFF